The present T cell receptor beta chain was sequenced within a study of T-cell memory formation after mild COVID-19. The study's findings and limits: From day 15 to 85, contracting clones were balanced between CD4 and CD8, whereas later expanders leaned toward CD4+.

TCRdb reprocessed the 5' RACE reads with MiXCR, giving one entry per CDR3 protein. Of roughly 200,000 distinct CDR3 sequences in the sample, 9.5% to 10% are singletons; the top ten hold 3% to 4%. The length of the CDR3 is 12 residues. Trimming left V 3 bases short and J 7 bases short, with 10 bases between. Germline V CDR1 and CDR2: DFQATT, SNEGSKA (reference sequence). This clonotype was seen more than once but under ten times. Its antigen is unknown. Specimen: PBMCs or a T cell subset sorted from them (not recorded which). The sequence was obtained from a man aged 18-30 years who had mild COVID-19 (a few samples of this study predate the infection). Cell type and time point are not known. This chain links TRBV20-1 with TRBJ1-5; D is possibly TRBD1 (6 bases). The CDR3: CSARDSGQPQHF. DNA for the CDR3: TGCAGTGCTAGGGACAGCGGACAGCCCCAGCATTTT.